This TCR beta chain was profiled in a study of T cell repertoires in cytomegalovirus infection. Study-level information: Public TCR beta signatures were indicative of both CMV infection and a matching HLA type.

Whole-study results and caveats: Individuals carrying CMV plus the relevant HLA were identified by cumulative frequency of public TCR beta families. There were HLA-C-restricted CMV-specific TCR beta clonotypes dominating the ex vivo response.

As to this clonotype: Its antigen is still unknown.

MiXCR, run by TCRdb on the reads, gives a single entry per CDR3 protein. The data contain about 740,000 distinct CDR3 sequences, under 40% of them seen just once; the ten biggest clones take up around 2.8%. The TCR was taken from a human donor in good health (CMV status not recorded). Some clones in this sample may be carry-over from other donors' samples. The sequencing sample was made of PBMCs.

CDR3 DNA sequence: TGTGCCAGCAGCCTACCCACAGGGACGTTGGACACTGAAGCTTTCTTT. Translated, it gives CASSLPTGTLDTEAFF. The chain recombines TRBV7-2 with TRBJ1-1, with a tentative D call TRBD1 (6 bases). Trimming pared 5 bases from V and 3 bases from J, leaving 19 bases between. In germline, CDR1 is SGHTA, CDR2 FQGNSA. The CDR3 sequence is 16 residues long.